This is a list of T cell receptor beta chains from one sample in a study of shared clonotypes between healthy human individuals. The table came from immunoSEQ multiplex PCR; TCRdb's copy has only in-frame clones and leaves some out. The sample lists about 2.3 million clones; approximately 95% were seen once. Sequencing used naive CD4+ T cells from PBMCs. The receptors stem from a man younger than 35 in good health. Some clones in this sample may be carry-over from other donors' samples. CDR3s include the opening cysteine and the closing phenylalanine or tryptophan. The D gene is left open where the match is weak. Rows give clone size only sometimes, using once, few, many, or a class for an expanded clone.

NA | TRBD2 | TRBJ2-1 | TRBV7-2 | CASGLAGVNEQFF | TGTGCCAGTGGCCTAGCGGGAGTTAATGAGCAGTTCTTC
NA | NA | TRBJ1-2 | TRBV4-2 | CASSGCGKTYGYTF | TGTGCCAGCAGCGGATGCGGAAAGACCTATGGCTACACCTTC
NA | TRBD1 | TRBJ1-6 | TRBV30 | CAWTGQGDSPLHF | TGTGCCTGGACGGGACAGGGGGATTCACCCCTCCACTTT
NA | NA | TRBJ2-2 | TRBV29-1 | CSVEVPEDTGELFF | TGCAGCGTTGAAGTTCCAGAAGACACCGGGGAGCTGTTTTTT
NA | TRBD2 | TRBJ2-7 | TRBV27 | CASSTSGRARFRIYEQYF | TGTGCCAGCAGTACTAGCGGGAGGGCCCGGTTTAGGATTTACGAGCAGTACTTC
NA | NA | TRBJ2-5 | TRBV29-1 | CSVAHAGSQYF | TGCAGCGTTGCCCATGCGGGATCCCAGTACTTC
NA | NA | TRBJ2-3 | TRBV5-1 | CASSLASGSTDTQYF | TGCGCCAGCAGCTTGGCTTCGGGGTCCACAGATACGCAGTATTTT
NA | NA | TRBJ2-7 | TRBV28 | CASSLPTAVFEQYF | TGTGCCAGCAGTTTGCCGACCGCTGTATTCGAGCAGTACTTC
NA | NA | TRBJ2-1 | TRBV6-1 | CASSSRGGIYNEQFF | TGTGCCAGCAGTTCAAGGGGAGGCATCTACAATGAGCAGTTCTTC
once | NA | TRBJ2-6 | TRBV7-3 | CASSFVSGSGANVLTF | TGTGCCAGCAGCTTCGTATCGGGCTCCGGGGCCAACGTCCTGACTTTC
once | NA | TRBJ1-1 | TRBV6-5 | CASSYSGVGGPNEAFF | TGTGCCAGCAGTTACTCTGGCGTGGGGGGGCCCAATGAAGCTTTCTTT
NA | TRBD1 | TRBJ2-3 | TRBV6-6 | CASTDRGRADTQYF | TGTGCCAGCACCGACAGGGGGCGGGCAGATACGCAGTATTTT
NA | TRBD2 | TRBJ2-3 | TRBV5-1 | CASTVAGVTDTQYF | TGCGCCAGCACCGTAGCGGGAGTGACAGATACGCAGTATTTT
NA | TRBD1 | TRBJ2-2 | TRBV5-1 | CASSLPRTGANTGELFF | TGCGCCAGCAGCTTGCCCCGGACAGGGGCGAACACCGGGGAGCTGTTTTTT
NA | TRBD1 | TRBJ2-7 | TRBV10-3 | CAISDRTGVYEQYF | TGTGCCATCAGTGATCGGACAGGGGTATACGAGCAGTACTTC
NA | NA | TRBJ2-1 | TRBV28 | CASSLGPLSADFLNEQFF | TGTGCCAGCAGTTTAGGCCCACTATCGGCGGACTTCCTTAATGAGCAGTTCTTC
NA | NA | TRBJ2-6 | TRBV5-1 | CASSSDPSSGANVLTF | TGCGCCAGCAGCTCGGACCCGTCCTCTGGGGCCAACGTCCTGACTTTC
NA | NA | TRBJ2-7 | TRBV28 | CASSFDLWERSYEQYF | TGTGCCAGCAGTTTTGACTTGTGGGAACGTTCTTACGAGCAGTACTTC
NA | NA | TRBJ2-7 | TRBV7-9 | CASSSPPGIRGYEQYF | TGTGCCAGCAGCTCCCCACCCGGGATAAGAGGCTACGAGCAGTACTTC
few | NA | TRBJ1-4 | TRBV28 | CASSSARIPNEKLFF | TGTGCCAGCAGTTCCGCCCGGATTCCTAATGAAAAACTGTTTTTT
NA | TRBD2 | TRBJ2-1 | TRBV2 | CASSVAGRVSYNEQFF | TGTGCCAGCAGTGTAGCGGGAAGAGTCTCCTACAATGAGCAGTTCTTC
NA | NA | TRBJ2-7 | TRBV18 | CASSPSQGMAEQYF | TGTGCCAGCTCACCAAGTCAGGGGATGGCCGAGCAGTACTTC
NA | NA | TRBJ2-3 | TRBV7-2 | CASSLSGVTNTQYF | TGTGCCAGCAGCTTAAGTGGGGTCACGAATACGCAGTATTTT
NA | NA | TRBJ1-5 | TRBV28 | CASSAPGGRVVEQPQHF | TGTGCCAGCAGTGCCCCGGGCGGCCGAGTTGTGGAGCAGCCCCAGCATTTT
NA | NA | TRBJ1-2 | TRBV28 | CASSFRGYGYTF | TGTGCCAGCAGTTTTAGGGGGTACGGCTACACCTTC
NA | NA | TRBJ1-2 | TRBV5-1 | CASSLGAVNYGYTF | TGCGCCAGCAGCTTGGGGGCAGTAAACTATGGCTACACCTTC
NA | TRBD2 | TRBJ2-1 | TRBV6-4 | CASSPLAGEYNEQFF | TGTGCCAGCAGCCCACTAGCGGGAGAATACAATGAGCAGTTCTTC
NA | NA | TRBJ1-5 | TRBV7-9 | CASSYGGGGPQHF | TGTGCCAGCAGTTATGGTGGCGGTGGGCCCCAGCATTTT
few | NA | TRBJ1-2 | TRBV4-1 | CASSQGGPATF | TGCGCCAGCAGCCAAGGGGGGCCTGCTACCTTC
NA | NA | TRBJ1-3 | TRBV11-2 | CASSLDDRTSGNTIYF | TGTGCCAGCAGCTTAGATGACAGGACCTCTGGAAACACCATATATTTT
NA | NA | TRBJ1-2 | TRBV29-1 | CSVEAGPRWYGYTF | TGCAGCGTTGAAGCAGGACCGAGATGGTATGGCTACACCTTC
NA | TRBD2 | TRBJ2-1 | TRBV5-8 | CASSMTSGSQPYNEQFF | TGTGCCAGCAGCATGACTAGCGGGAGCCAACCCTACAATGAGCAGTTCTTC